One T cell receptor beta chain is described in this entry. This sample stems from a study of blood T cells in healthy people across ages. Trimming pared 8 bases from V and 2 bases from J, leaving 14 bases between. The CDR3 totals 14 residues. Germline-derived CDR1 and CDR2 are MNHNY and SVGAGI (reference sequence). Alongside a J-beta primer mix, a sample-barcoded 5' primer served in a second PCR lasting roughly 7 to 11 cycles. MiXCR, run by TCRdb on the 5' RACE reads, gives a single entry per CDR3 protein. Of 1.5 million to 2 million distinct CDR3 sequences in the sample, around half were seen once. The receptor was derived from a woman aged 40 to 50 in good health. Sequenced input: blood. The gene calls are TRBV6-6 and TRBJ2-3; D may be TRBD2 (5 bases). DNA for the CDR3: TGTGCCAGCTTCGGGATGTGGGTCACAGATACGCAGTATTTT. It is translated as CASFGMWVTDTQYF.